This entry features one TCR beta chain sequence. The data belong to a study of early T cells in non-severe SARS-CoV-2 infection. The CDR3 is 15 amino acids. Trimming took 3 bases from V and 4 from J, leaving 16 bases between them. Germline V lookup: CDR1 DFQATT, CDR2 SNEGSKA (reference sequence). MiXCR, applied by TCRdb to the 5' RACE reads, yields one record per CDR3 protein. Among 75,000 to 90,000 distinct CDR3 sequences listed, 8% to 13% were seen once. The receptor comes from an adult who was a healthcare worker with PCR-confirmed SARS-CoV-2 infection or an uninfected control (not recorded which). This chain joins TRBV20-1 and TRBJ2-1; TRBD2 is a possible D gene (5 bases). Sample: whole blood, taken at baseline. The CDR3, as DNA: TGCAGTGCTAGGGCTCTAACTAGACCGTACAATGAGCAGTTCTTC. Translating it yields CSARALTRPYNEQFF.